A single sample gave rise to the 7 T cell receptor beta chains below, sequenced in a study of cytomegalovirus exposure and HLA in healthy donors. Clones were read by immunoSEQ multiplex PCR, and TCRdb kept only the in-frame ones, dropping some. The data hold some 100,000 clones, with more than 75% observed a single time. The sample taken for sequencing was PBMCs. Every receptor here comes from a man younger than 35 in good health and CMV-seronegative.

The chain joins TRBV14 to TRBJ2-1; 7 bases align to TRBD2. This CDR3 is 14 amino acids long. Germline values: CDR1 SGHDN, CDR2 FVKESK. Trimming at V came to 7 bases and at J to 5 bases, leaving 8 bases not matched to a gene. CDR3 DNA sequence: TGTGCCAGCACCGCCGGGGGAGGGAACAATGAGCAGTTCTTC. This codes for CASTAGGGNNEQFF.

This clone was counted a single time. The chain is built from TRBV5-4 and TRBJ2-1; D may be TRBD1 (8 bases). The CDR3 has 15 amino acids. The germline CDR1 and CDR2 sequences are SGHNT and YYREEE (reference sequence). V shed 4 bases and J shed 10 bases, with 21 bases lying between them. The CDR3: CASSRGDFWTGEQFF. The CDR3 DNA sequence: TGTGCCAGCAGCCGGGGGGACTTTTGGACAGGGGAGCAGTTCTTC.

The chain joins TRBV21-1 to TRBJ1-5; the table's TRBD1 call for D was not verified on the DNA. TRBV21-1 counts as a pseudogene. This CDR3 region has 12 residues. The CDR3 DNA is TGTGCCAGCAGCACAGGGGTTCAGCCCCAGCATTTT. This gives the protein CASSTGVQPQHF.

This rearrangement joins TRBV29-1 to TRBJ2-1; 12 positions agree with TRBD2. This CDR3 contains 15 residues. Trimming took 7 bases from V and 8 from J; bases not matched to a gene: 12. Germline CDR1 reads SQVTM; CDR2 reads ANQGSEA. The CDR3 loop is CSERGLAGLFDEQFF. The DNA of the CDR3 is TGCAGCGAGAGAGGACTAGCGGGGTTATTTGATGAGCAGTTCTTC.

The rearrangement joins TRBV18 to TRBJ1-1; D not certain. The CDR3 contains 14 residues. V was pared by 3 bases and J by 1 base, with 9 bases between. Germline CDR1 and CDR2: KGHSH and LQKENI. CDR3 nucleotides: TGTGCCAGCTCACCCCAGGCAGGGAACACTGAAGCTTTCTTT. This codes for CASSPQAGNTEAFF.

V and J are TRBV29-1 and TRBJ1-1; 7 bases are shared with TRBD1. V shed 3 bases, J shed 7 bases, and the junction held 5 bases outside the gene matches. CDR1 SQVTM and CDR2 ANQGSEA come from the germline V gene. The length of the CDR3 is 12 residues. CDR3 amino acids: CSVDRTGFEAFF. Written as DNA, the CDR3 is TGCAGCGTTGATCGGACAGGCTTTGAAGCTTTCTTT.

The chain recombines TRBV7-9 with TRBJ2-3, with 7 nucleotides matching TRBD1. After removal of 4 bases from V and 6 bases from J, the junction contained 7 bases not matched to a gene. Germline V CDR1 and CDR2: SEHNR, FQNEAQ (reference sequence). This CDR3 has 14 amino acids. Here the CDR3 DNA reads TGTGCCAGCAGCTCCCAAGGGGGCAGGGATACGCAGTATTTT. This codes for CASSSQGGRDTQYF.